The T cell receptor beta chain under discussion was sequenced for a study of T cells in Graves' hyperthyroidism and ophthalmopathy. CDR1 SGHTA and CDR2 FQGTGA come from the germline V gene. The CDR3 has 15 amino acids. The V end lost 1 base, the J end lost 2 bases, and 11 bases lay between the germline ends. A single count supports this clonotype. What it recognizes is unknown. RNA transcripts provided the source from which TCR beta CDR3 regions were amplified. Carried out on the TCR CDR3, a first-round RT-PCR used the HTBI primer set. MiXCR was run by TCRdb on the multiplex PCR reads, yielding one entry per CDR3 protein. Of about 640,000 distinct CDR3 sequences detected, around 21% appear once; the ten largest clones hold around a third. Exclusion followed for patients with uncontrolled infection, other autoimmune disease, pregnancy or lactation. Orbital computed tomography, thyroid ultrasound, serum thyroxine and TRAb, and clinical symptoms together informed the diagnoses.

Study results and caveats: The majority of expanded thyroid clonotypes above 0.001 also appeared in blood.

Sequencing was carried out using blood. This clonotype originated in a man aged 25 to 40 with Graves' ophthalmopathy. The V gene is TRBV7-3, the J gene TRBJ1-1; D is possibly TRBD1 (6 bases). CDR3 bases: TGTGCCAGCAGCTTAATGCCAGGGGCTAACACTGAAGCTTTCTTT. Its translation: CASSLMPGANTEAFF.